The TCR beta chain under discussion was sequenced for a study of shared clonotypes between healthy human individuals. Study-wide points: Exclusively blood specimens were collected; tissue repertoires likely differ. The study found lower generation probabilities in non-shared clonotypes than in those shared by all four donors. Incompleteness in sorted-subset sequencing, despite large depth, was shown by rarefaction. Approximately 5% was the fraction of naive CD4 clonotypes found shared across a few donors.

Some clones are missing from TCRdb's copy, which holds only in-frame ones; the method was immunoSEQ multiplex PCR. The sample yields some 1 million clones, roughly 75% seen once. With regard to this clone: Its antigen is unknown. This same CDR3 is encoded by further DNA sequences in the sample.

The germline CDR1 and CDR2 sequences are MDHEN and SYDVKM. Trimming left V 5 bases short and J 0 bases short, with 7 bases between. This CDR3 has 13 amino acids. V gene TRBV28 combines with J gene TRBJ1-2, with D uncertain. This TCR was recovered from a man between 18 and 29 years old in good health. Material for sequencing was memory CD4+ T cells sorted from blood. Regarding subset: CD45RA-negative fraction. CDR3 amino acids: CASSPGSNYGYTF. The CDR3, as DNA: TGTGCCAGCAGTCCGGGGTCTAACTATGGCTACACCTTC.